Each of the 14 T cell receptor beta chains below was sequenced from the same sample in a study of T cell responses to AZD1222 COVID-19 vaccine. This table comes from immunoSEQ multiplex PCR, and its TCRdb copy is limited to in-frame clones, with some not included. The sample includes over 80,000 clones, approximately 93% of them seen just once. The starting material was peripheral blood, obtained 28 days after the second AZD1222 dose. The receptors derive from an adult who received the AZD1222 COVID-19 vaccine.

The chain recombines TRBV6-5 with TRBJ2-5; 7 bases are shared with TRBD1. CDR1 MNHEY and CDR2 SVGAGI come from the germline V gene. The CDR3 is made up of 14 amino acids. The V gene end was trimmed by 8 bases and the J gene end by 4 bases; junction bases not matched to a gene: 10. Here the CDR3 DNA reads TGTGCCAGCCTCAGAGGGGGCTACCGAGAGACCCAGTACTTC. Its protein is CASLRGGYRETQYF.

The chain recombines TRBV19 with TRBJ1-1, with D possibly TRBD1 on 5 matching bases. This CDR3 is 14 amino acids long. In germline, CDR1 is LNHDA, CDR2 SQIVND (reference sequence). Trimming stripped 7 bases from V and 2 bases from J, with 14 bases between. The CDR3 region is CASTTLGANTEAFF. In nucleotides, the CDR3 is TGTGCCAGTACCACTCTCGGGGCCAACACTGAAGCTTTCTTT.

The chain links TRBV5-1 to TRBJ2-3; 9 nucleotides align to TRBD1. The CDR3 is made up of 16 amino acids. V dropped 0 bases and J dropped 5; count of bases not matched to a gene: 7. The germline CDR1 and CDR2 sequences are SGHRS and YFSETQ. The CDR3 nucleotides are TGCGCCAGCAGCTTGGACGGGGGACAGGGAAGAGATACGCAGTATTTT. This gives the protein CASSLDGGQGRDTQYF.

This sequence joins TRBV19 and TRBJ1-1; D is uncertain. V dropped 4 bases and J dropped 6 bases, with 9 bases sitting between them. The CDR3 spans 12 residues. Germline assignment: CDR1 LNHDA and CDR2 SQIVND (reference sequence). The CDR3 nucleotides are TGTGCCAGTAGTAGTTCGGGCCCTGAAGCTTTCTTT. It encodes CASSSSGPEAFF. The full variable domain, its missing parts supplied by reference TRBV19 and TRBJ1-1, is DGGITQSPKYLFRKEGQNVTLSCEQNLNHDAMYWYRQDPGQGLRLIYYSQIVNDFQKGDIAEGYSVSREKKESFPLTVTSAQKNPTAFYLCASSSSGPEAFFGQGTRLTVV.

The CDR3 protein is CATSRGREQFF. DNA of the CDR3: TGTGCCACCAGCAGAGGTAGGGAGCAGTTCTTC. The chain links TRBV15 to TRBJ2-1; D not certain. Germline V gene lookup returns CDR1 LNHNV and CDR2 YYDKDF (reference sequence). Trimming stripped 1 base from V and 10 bases from J, with 5 bases between. The CDR3 has 11 amino acids. Combining the CDR3 with reference TRBV15 and TRBJ2-1 gives the whole variable domain DAMVIQNPRYQVTQFGKPVTLSCSQTLNHNVMYWYQQKSSQAPKLLFHYYDKDFNNEADTPDNFQSRRPNTSFCFLDIRSPGLGDTAMYLCATSRGREQFFGPGTRLTVL.

There are a few counts of this clone. This chain uses TRBV2 with TRBJ2-1; TRBD1 aligns across 10 bases. CDR3 size: 15 residues. V lost 8 bases and J lost 9; bases outside the gene matches: 13. Germline V gene data show CDR1 as SNHLY and CDR2 as FYNNEI. The CDR3 nucleotides are TGTGCCAGCGGCCCCCCGGGACAGGGGATGGGTGAGCAGTTCTTC. It translates to CASGPPGQGMGEQFF.

V and J are TRBV2 and TRBJ2-3; no clear D. Trimming shortened V by 4 bases and J by 3 bases, and 11 bases separated the two germline ends. This CDR3 has 14 amino acids. Germline CDR1 and CDR2: SNHLY and FYNNEI. CDR3: CASSAGLPTDTQYF. The CDR3 coding sequence is TGTGCCAGCAGTGCCGGTCTTCCTACAGATACGCAGTATTTT.

This chain connects TRBV6-2 or TRBV6-3 to TRBJ2-2; 10 bases fit TRBD2. The CDR3 has 15 residues. Germline V lookup: CDR1 MNHEY, CDR2 SVGEGT. Trimming took 6 bases from V and 5 from J; bases not matched to a gene: 6. In DNA, the CDR3 is TGTGCCAGCAGCTTAGCGGGAGGAAGGACCGGGGAGCTGTTTTTT. Encoded protein: CASSLAGGRTGELFF.

Notes on this clone: Different DNA sequences within this sample yield the same CDR3. The rearrangement joins TRBV6-5 to TRBJ1-2; no definite D call. Looked up from germline, CDR1 is MNHEY and CDR2 is SVGAGI. The V and J ends lost 0 bases and 4 bases respectively, with 9 bases between them. This CDR3 has 14 amino acids. The CDR3 region is CASSYSGQSYGYTF. Written as DNA, the CDR3 is TGTGCCAGCAGTTACTCCGGGCAGAGCTATGGCTACACCTTC.

The rearrangement joins TRBV5-5 to TRBJ1-6; possible D gene TRBD1, 5 bases. The ends were cut back, 0 bases at V and 4 bases at J, with 5 bases in the middle. The germline CDR1 and CDR2 sequences are SGHKS and YYEKEE (reference sequence). CDR3 size: 14 residues. The CDR3, as DNA: TGTGCCAGCAGCTTGGAGGGGTATAATTCACCCCTCCACTTT. Residues: CASSLEGYNSPLHF.

V gene TRBV5-4 combines with J gene TRBJ2-1, with D uncertain. Per germline, CDR1 SGHNT and CDR2 YYREEE (reference sequence). V was trimmed by 3 bases and J by 7 bases, leaving 8 bases between them. The CDR3 has 12 amino acids. The CDR3 bases are TGTGCCAGCAGCTATAGCCCAAATGAGCAGTTCTTC. This encodes CASSYSPNEQFF.

J is TRBJ1-1 and V is TRBV11-2; D gene uncertain. V was pared by 0 bases and J by 1 base, with 9 bases between. This CDR3 contains 15 residues. Germline assignment: CDR1 SGHAT and CDR2 FQNNGV. The CDR3 here is CASSLEIGQNTEAFF. The DNA for the CDR3 is TGTGCCAGCAGCTTAGAAATTGGGCAGAACACTGAAGCTTTCTTT. Full variable domain (rest looked up from reference TRBV11-2 and TRBJ1-1): EAGVAQSPRYKIIEKRQSVAFWCNPISGHATLYWYQQILGQGPKLLIQFQNNGVVDDSQLPKDRFSAERLKGVDSTLKIQPAKLEDSAVYLCASSLEIGQNTEAFFGQGTRLTVV.

The chain has TRBV27 and TRBJ1-5; D might be TRBD1 (6 bases). Per the germline V gene, CDR1 is MNHEY and CDR2 is SMNVEV (reference sequence). The CDR3 sequence is 16 residues long. V dropped 4 bases and J dropped 7 bases, with 20 bases sitting between them. CDR3 in amino acids: CASSSLQGIRGQPQHF. Written as DNA, the CDR3 is TGTGCCAGCAGTTCGTTACAGGGAATAAGGGGACAGCCCCAGCATTTT.

V is TRBV11-2 and J is TRBJ2-1, with 14 positions matching TRBD2. Germline values: CDR1 SGHAT, CDR2 FQNNGV. Unmatched junction bases numbered 10, after V lost 6 bases and J lost 9 bases. This CDR3 comprises 16 residues. The CDR3 region has the DNA TGTGCCAGCAGGGACGGGGGGACTAGCGGGAGTGGTGAGCAGTTCTTC. It codes for CASRDGGTSGSGEQFF.